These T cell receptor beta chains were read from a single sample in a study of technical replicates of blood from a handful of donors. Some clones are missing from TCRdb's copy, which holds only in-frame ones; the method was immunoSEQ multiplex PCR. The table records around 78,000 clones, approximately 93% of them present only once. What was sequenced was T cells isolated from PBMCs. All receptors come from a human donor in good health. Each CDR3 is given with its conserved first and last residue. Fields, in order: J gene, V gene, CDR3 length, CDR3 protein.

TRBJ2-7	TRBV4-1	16	CASSPLDSPSSYEQYF
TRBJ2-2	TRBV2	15	CASSGTVAITGELFF
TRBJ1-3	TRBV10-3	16	CAISEVDSISGNTIYF
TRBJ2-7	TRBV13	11	CASSLHYEQYF
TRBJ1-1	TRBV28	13	CASIGRTYTEAFF
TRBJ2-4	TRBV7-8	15	CASSLGQGVEYIQYF
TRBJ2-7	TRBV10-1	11	CAMVTHYEQYF
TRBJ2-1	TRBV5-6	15	CASSSPGDSYNEQFF
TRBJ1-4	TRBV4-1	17	CASRKGQGTTQNEKLFF
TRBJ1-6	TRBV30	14	CALERTGEGSPLHF
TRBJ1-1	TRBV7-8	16	CASSNEGRKMNTEAFF
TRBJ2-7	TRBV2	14	CASSEIGATYEQYF
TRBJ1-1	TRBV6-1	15	CASLVTRGLNTEAFF
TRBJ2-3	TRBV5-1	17	CASRNGGAGGSTDTQYF
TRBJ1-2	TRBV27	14	CASSPPPGSGGYTF
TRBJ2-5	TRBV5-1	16	CASSSGGRERWETQYF
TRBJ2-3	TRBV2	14	CASSEDLGRPFGYF
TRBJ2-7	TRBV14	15	CASSQEQASSYEQYF
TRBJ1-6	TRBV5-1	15	CASRGTGNRNSPLHF
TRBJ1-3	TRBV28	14	CASSLSNSGNTIYF
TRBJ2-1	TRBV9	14	CASSPGTSYNEQFF
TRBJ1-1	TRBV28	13	CASSGFLGTEAFF
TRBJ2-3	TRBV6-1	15	CASSVAYFGEDTQYF
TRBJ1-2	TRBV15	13	CATSRDRRYGYTF
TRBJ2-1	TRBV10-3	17	CAISGGGLTARWDEQFF
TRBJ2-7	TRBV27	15	CASSFLGGENYEQYF
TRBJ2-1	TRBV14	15	CASSPGLPPSTEQFF
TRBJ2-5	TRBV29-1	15	CSVGGTSGGVETQYF
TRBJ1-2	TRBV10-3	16	CAISTDRGLPDYGYTF
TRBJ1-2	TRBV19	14	CASSIGGGYYGYTF
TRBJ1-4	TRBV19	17	CASSTPGDWATNEKLFF
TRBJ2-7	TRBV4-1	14	CASSQVRGSHEQYF
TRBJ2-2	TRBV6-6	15	CASSYRMGDTGELFF
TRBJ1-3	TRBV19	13	CASSQGQGNTIYF
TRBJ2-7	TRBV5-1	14	CASSWTVGADEQYF
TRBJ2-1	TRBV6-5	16	CASSYIGLAGHNEQFF
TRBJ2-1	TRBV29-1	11	CSVLVGDEQFF
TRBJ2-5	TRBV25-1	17	CASSEMGLAGGRETQYF